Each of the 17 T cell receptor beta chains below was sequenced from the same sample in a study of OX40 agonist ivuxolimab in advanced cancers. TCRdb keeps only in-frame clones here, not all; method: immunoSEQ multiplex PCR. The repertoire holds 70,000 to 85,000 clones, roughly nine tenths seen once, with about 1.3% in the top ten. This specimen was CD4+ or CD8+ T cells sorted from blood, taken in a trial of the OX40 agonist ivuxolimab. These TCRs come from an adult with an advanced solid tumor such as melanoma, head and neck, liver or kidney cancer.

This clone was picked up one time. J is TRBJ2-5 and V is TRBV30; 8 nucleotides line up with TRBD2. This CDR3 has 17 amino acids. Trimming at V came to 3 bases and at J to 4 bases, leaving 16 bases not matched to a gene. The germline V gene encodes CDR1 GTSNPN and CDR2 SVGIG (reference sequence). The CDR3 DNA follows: TGTGCCTGGAGGCCCATTGGGCGGGGCGGGGGGAGAGAGACCCAGTACTTC. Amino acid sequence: CAWRPIGRGGGRETQYF.

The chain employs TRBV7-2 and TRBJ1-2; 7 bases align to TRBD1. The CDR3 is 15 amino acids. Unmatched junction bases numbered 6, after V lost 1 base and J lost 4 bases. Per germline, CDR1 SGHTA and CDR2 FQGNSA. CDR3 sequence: CASSLERGRFYGYTF. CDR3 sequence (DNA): TGTGCCAGCAGCTTAGAGAGGGGGCGCTTCTATGGCTACACCTTC.

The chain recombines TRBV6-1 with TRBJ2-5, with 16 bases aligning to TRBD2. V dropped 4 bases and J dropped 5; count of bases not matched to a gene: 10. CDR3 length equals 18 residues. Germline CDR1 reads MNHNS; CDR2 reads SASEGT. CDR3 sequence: CASSAGGTSGRGLETQYF. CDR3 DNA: TGTGCCAGCAGTGCGGGGGGGACTAGCGGGAGGGGGTTGGAGACCCAGTACTTC.

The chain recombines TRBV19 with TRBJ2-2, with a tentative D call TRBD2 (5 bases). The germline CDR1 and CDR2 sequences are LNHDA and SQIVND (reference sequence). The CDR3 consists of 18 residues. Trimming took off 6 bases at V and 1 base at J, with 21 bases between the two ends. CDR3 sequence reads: CASSTLPTETKNTGELFF. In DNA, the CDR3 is TGTGCCAGTAGCACCCTCCCCACCGAGACTAAGAACACCGGGGAGCTGTTTTTT.

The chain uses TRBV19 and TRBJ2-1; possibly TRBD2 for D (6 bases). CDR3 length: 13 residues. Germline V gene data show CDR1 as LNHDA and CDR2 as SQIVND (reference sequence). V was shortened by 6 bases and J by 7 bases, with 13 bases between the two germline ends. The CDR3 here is CASSAPGRNEQFF. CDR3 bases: TGTGCCAGTAGCGCCCCCGGGAGAAATGAGCAGTTCTTC.

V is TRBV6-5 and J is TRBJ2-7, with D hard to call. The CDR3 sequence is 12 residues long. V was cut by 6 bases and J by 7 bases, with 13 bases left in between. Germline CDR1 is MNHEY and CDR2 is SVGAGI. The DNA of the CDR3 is TGTGCCAGCAGCTGGAACTCTCAGGAGCAGTACTTC. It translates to CASSWNSQEQYF.

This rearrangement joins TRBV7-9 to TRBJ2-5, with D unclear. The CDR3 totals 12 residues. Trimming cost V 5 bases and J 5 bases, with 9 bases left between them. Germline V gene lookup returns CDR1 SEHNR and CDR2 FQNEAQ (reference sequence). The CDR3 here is CASSPFGETQYF. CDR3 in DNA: TGTGCCAGCAGCCCCTTTGGGGAGACCCAGTACTTC.

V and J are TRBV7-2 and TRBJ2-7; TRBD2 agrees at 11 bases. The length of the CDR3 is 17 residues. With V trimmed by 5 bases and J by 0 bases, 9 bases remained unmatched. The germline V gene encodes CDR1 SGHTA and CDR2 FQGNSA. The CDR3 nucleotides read TGTGCCAGCAGCCCAACCGGGACTAGCGGCCGCTCCTACGAGCAGTACTTC. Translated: CASSPTGTSGRSYEQYF.

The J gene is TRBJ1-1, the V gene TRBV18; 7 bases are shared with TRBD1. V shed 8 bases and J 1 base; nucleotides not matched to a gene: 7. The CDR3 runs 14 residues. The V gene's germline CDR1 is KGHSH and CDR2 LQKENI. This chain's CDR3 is CASRRDSWNTEAFF. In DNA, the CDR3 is TGTGCCAGCAGAAGGGACAGCTGGAACACTGAAGCTTTCTTT.

In DNA form, the CDR3 reads TGTGCCAGCAGCTCGCAGAAATATAGCAATCAGCCCCAGCATTTT. It specifies CASSSQKYSNQPQHF. The chain joins TRBV5-7 to TRBJ1-5; no clear D. TRBV5-7 is an ORF for which the function is uncertain. The CDR3 is 15 residues long. Trimming left V 3 bases short and J 0 bases short, with 10 bases between.

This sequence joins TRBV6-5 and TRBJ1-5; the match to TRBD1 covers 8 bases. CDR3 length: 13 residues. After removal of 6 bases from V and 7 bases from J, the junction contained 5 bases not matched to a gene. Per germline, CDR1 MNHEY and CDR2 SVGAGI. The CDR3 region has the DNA TGTGCCAGCAGCACCCAGGGGGCACAGCCCCAGCATTTT. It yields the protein CASSTQGAQPQHF.

CDR3 loop: CASSSGTGTQNTEAFF. The CDR3 nucleotides read TGTGCCAGCAGCTCCGGCACCGGGACACAGAACACTGAAGCTTTCTTT. The rearrangement joins TRBV7-3 to TRBJ1-1; D might be TRBD1 (6 bases). The CDR3 is 16 residues long. Germline CDR1 SGHTA, CDR2 FQGTGA. Between the trimmed V and J ends, which lost 4 bases and 1 base, there was a span of 16 bases. The full variable domain, rest sourced from reference TRBV7-3 and TRBJ1-1, is GAGVSQTPSNKVTEKGKYVELRCDPISGHTALYWYRQSLGQGPEFLIYFQGTGAADDSGLPNDRFFAVRPEGSVSTLKIQRTERGDSAVYLCASSSGTGTQNTEAFFGQGTRLTVV.

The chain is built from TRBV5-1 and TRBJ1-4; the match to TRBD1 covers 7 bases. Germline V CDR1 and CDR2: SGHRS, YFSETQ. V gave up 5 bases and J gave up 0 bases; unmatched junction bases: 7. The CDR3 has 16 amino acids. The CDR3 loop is CASRPATGTTNEKLFF. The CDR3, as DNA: TGCGCCAGCAGACCCGCGACAGGGACAACTAATGAAAAACTGTTTTTT.

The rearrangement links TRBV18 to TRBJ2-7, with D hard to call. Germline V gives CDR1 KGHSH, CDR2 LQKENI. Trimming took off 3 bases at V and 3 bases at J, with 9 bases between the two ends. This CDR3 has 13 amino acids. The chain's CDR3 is CASSPEGYYEQYF. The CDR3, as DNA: TGTGCCAGCTCACCGGAAGGCTACTACGAGCAGTACTTC.

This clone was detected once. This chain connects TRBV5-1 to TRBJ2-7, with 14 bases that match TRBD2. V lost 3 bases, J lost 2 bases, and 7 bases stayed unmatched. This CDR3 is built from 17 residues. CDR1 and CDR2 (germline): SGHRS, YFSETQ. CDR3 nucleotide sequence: TGCGCCAGCAGCTCGGGACTAGCGGGGGCCCCAGCCTACGAGCAGTACTTC. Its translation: CASSSGLAGAPAYEQYF.

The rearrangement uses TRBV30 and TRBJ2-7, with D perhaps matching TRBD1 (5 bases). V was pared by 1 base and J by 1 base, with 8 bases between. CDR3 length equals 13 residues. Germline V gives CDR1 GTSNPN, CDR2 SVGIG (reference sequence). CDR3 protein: CAWSGQISYEQYF. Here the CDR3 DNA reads TGTGCCTGGAGTGGACAGATTTCCTACGAGCAGTACTTC.

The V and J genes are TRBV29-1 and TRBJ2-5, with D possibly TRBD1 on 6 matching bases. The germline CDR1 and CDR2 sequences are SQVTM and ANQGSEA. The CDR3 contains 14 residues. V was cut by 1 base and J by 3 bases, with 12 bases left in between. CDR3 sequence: CSVEGVGHEETQYF. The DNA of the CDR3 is TGCAGCGTTGAAGGGGTGGGACACGAAGAGACCCAGTACTTC.